The 14 T cell receptor beta chains in this list originate from one sample, sequenced in a study of cytomegalovirus exposure and HLA in healthy donors. The primer mix had 60 Vbeta and 13 Jbeta primers. Profiled with immunoSEQ multiplex PCR; TCRdb holds only in-frame clones, not every one. The sample consists of around 150,000 clones, 70% to 80% of them appearing once. Sequenced material: PBMCs. These receptors were obtained from a man over 45 in good health and CMV-seropositive.

J is TRBJ2-4 and V is TRBV7-3; weak D call: TRBD2 (7 bases). The V gene's germline CDR1 is SGHTA and CDR2 FQGTGA. The CDR3 extends over 15 amino acids. V was shortened by 1 base and J by 5 bases, with 12 bases between the two germline ends. In DNA, the CDR3 is TGTGCCAGCAGCTTAAGGGGGGCGGGAGAAAACATTCAGTACTTC. Encoded protein: CASSLRGAGENIQYF.

This rearrangement joins TRBV28 to TRBJ1-4; the match to TRBD1 covers 7 bases. The CDR3 length is 14 residues. Germline V gene sequence: CDR1 MDHEN, CDR2 SYDVKM. The V segment lost 4 bases and the J segment 7 bases; nucleotides outside the gene matches: 6. This CDR3 is CASSWDSLREKLFF. The CDR3 DNA reads TGTGCCAGCAGTTGGGACAGCCTCCGTGAAAAACTGTTTTTT.

The rearrangement uses TRBV19 and TRBJ2-7, with a tentative D call TRBD2 (6 bases). Per the germline V gene, CDR1 is LNHDA and CDR2 is SQIVND (reference sequence). Between the trimmed V and J ends, which lost 3 bases and 4 bases, there was a span of 13 bases. There are 14 residues in the CDR3. As DNA, the CDR3 is TGTGCCAGTAGTATGGATTCCGGGACTTACGAGCAGTACTTC. Its protein product is CASSMDSGTYEQYF.

CDR3 protein: CASRNTSQTGLTNEQYF. CDR3 DNA: TGTGCCAGCAGGAACACCTCCCAGACAGGGTTGACGAACGAGCAGTACTTC. V usage is TRBV2 and J usage is TRBJ2-5; 7 positions match TRBD1. The J call is in doubt because the DNA end fits TRBJ2-7 better. CDR3 size: 17 residues. Per the germline V gene, CDR1 is SNHLY and CDR2 is FYNNEI.

The chain uses TRBV7-2 and TRBJ2-5; 7 bases are shared with TRBD2. V gave up 5 bases and J gave up 5 bases; unmatched junction bases: 8. The CDR3 is 14 residues long. The germline V gene encodes CDR1 SGHTA and CDR2 FQGNSA. CDR3 DNA sequence: TGTGCCAGCAGCCTAAGACTAGCCCCCGAGACCCAGTACTTC. Translated, it gives CASSLRLAPETQYF. Together with reference TRBV7-2 and TRBJ2-5, the CDR3 gives the full variable domain: GAGVSQSPSNKVTEKGKDVELRCDPISGHTALYWYRQSLGQGLEFLIYFQGNSAPDKSGLPSDRFSAERTGGSVSTLTIQRTQQEDSAVYLCASSLRLAPETQYFGPGTRLLVL.

This chain links TRBV6-5 with TRBJ1-1; D uncertain. The V end lost 0 bases, the J end lost 4 bases, and 12 bases lay between the germline ends. The germline gives CDR1 MNHEY, CDR2 SVGAGI. The CDR3 covers 15 residues. CDR3 in DNA: TGTGCCAGCAGTTACTCAACCCGGTCGAGCACTGAAGCTTTCTTT. Amino acid sequence: CASSYSTRSSTEAFF.

The chain joins TRBV18 to TRBJ2-5, with no clear D. The assigned J gene may be wrong: the sequence end matches TRBJ2-7 better. The CDR3 is 12 residues long. CDR1 is KGHSH, CDR2 LQKENI, per germline. The CDR3 DNA reads TGTGCCAGCTCATCTGACTCTTACGAGCAGTACTTC. Amino acid sequence: CASSSDSYEQYF.

The gene calls are TRBV6-5 and TRBJ1-1; 10 bases are shared with TRBD1. The CDR3 consists of 15 residues. CDR1 is MNHEY and CDR2 is SVGAGI in the germline V gene. The ends lost 0 bases at V and 5 bases at J; junction bases unmatched: 3. The CDR3 reads CASSYSRTGGTEAFF. DNA of the CDR3: TGTGCCAGCAGTTACTCGAGGACAGGGGGGACTGAAGCTTTCTTT.

The chain recombines TRBV2 with TRBJ2-7; TRBD2 aligns across 15 bases. The germline V gene has CDR1 SNHLY and CDR2 FYNNEI. The CDR3 consists of 16 residues. Losses at the gene ends were 8 bases for V and 1 base for J; bases not matched to a gene: 6. CDR3 DNA sequence: TGTGCCAGCCGGACTAGCGGGGGGGCACGGTCCTACGAGCAGTACTTC. Translating gives CASRTSGGARSYEQYF.

The chain is built from TRBV2 and TRBJ1-1, with D hard to call. Trimming left V 4 bases short and J 4 bases short, with 4 bases between. Looked up from germline, CDR1 is SNHLY and CDR2 is FYNNEI. The CDR3 loop spans 11 amino acids. The CDR3 loop is CASSATTEAFF. The CDR3 DNA reads TGTGCCAGCAGTGCTACCACTGAAGCTTTCTTT.

This chain joins TRBV6-4 and TRBJ1-5, with 7 bases identical to TRBD1. This CDR3 has 15 amino acids. After removal of 5 bases from V and 6 bases from J, the junction contained 10 bases not matched to a gene. Per the germline V gene, CDR1 is MRHNA and CDR2 is SNTAGT. The CDR3 region has the DNA TGTGCCAGCAGTCCTCGGGGACAGTACTTTCAGCCCCAGCATTTT. Translating it yields CASSPRGQYFQPQHF.

This sequence joins TRBV28 and TRBJ2-6, with TRBD2 matching over 9 bases. This CDR3 is built from 19 residues. Germline lookup yields CDR1 MDHEN and CDR2 SYDVKM. V lost 5 bases and J lost 4; bases outside the gene matches: 15. CDR3 region: CASSPAQGGGATGANVLTF. The DNA of the CDR3 is TGTGCCAGCAGTCCCGCCCAGGGCGGGGGGGCGACAGGGGCCAACGTCCTGACTTTC.

V usage is TRBV5-4 and J usage is TRBJ1-2; D is uncertain. Trimming shortened V by 0 bases and J by 8 bases, and 14 bases separated the two germline ends. Germline CDR1 and CDR2: SGHNT and YYREEE (reference sequence). CDR3 size: 14 residues. The CDR3 DNA reads as TGTGCCAGCAGCTTGGAGTGGAGCGCGGAGGGCTACACCTTC. Translated: CASSLEWSAEGYTF.

This rearrangement joins TRBV7-9 to TRBJ1-2; no reliable D call. This CDR3 is 12 amino acids long. V lost 4 bases and J 3 bases, leaving 6 bases between the germline ends. Germline CDR1 reads SEHNR; CDR2 reads FQNEAQ (reference sequence). CDR3 sequence (DNA): TGTGCCAGCAGCTCCTCGGACTATGGCTACACCTTC. Its translation is CASSSSDYGYTF.